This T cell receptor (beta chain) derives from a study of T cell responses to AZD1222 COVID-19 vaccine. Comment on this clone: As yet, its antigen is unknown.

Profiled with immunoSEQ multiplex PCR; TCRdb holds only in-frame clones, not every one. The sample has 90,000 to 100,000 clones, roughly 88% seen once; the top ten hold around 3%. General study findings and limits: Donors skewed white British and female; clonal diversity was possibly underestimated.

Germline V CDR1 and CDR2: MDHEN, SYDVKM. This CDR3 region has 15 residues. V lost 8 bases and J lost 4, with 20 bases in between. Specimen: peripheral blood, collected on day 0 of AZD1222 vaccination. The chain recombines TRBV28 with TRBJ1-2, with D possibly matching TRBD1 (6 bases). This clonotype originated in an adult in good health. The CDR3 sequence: CASREMTGTGYGYTF. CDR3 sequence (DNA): TGTGCCAGCCGAGAGATGACAGGAACCGGCTATGGCTACACCTTC.